This T cell receptor (beta chain) appears in the sequencing data of a study of Ad26.COV2.S vaccination and SARS-CoV-2 variants. Overall study context: Intramuscular Ad26.COV2.S at 5x10^10 or 1x10^11 viral particles.

A single count supports this clone. What it recognizes is unknown. One end of the junction fails to match germline, which may point to a read error. Overall study results and limits: Responses of spike-specific T cells (both CD8+ and CD4+) reportedly showed substantial breadth after vaccination.

Treatment indicated: some 20 received Ad26.COV2.S at low or high dose, single or two shots; about five received placebo; per-sample allocation not given. Sampling was done on day 63 after the first vaccine or placebo injection. The sample came from a Boston adult aged 18-55 years. Some clones are missing from TCRdb's copy, which holds only in-frame ones; the method was immunoSEQ multiplex PCR. This sample yields roughly 350,000 clones, of which 88% are seen a single time; 6.4% belongs to the top ten. The CDR3 runs to 8 residues. The sequencing used peripheral blood, collected in a trial of Ad26.COV2.S vaccine versus placebo. The sequence came from a person between 18 and 60 years old who received the Ad26.COV2.S COVID-19 vaccine or a placebo. The rearrangement joins TRBV12-3 or TRBV12-4 to TRBJ1-3; D gene unclear. The CDR3 DNA sequence: TGTGCCAGCACCGTCCGGGATTTT. This gives the protein CASTVRDF.